One T cell receptor (beta chain) is described in this entry. The data are from a study of control samples from healthy donors and cancer patients. The germline V gene encodes CDR1 LNHDA and CDR2 SQIVND (reference sequence). V lost 6 bases to trimming and J lost 8 bases; unmatched junction nucleotides: 15. The CDR3 covers 18 residues. Sequencing was performed with immunoSEQ multiplex PCR; in TCRdb, only in-frame clones are kept and a portion is missing. The sample includes some 100,000 clones, approximately 90% of them seen just once. This clonotype was sampled from a woman aged 45-65 years in good health. The genes are TRBV19 and TRBJ2-1; 14 nucleotides align to TRBD2. What was sequenced was blood. The CDR3 sequence: CASSISLWGLAGEYEQFF. The CDR3 nucleotides are TGTGCCAGTAGCATCAGCTTGTGGGGACTAGCGGGAGAGTATGAGCAGTTCTTC.